The next 10 T cell receptor beta chains were all read from a single sample in a study of shared clonotypes between healthy human individuals. Sequencing was performed with immunoSEQ multiplex PCR; in TCRdb, only in-frame clones are kept and a portion is missing. The sample includes 950,000 to 1,200,000 clones, approximately 77% seen only once; the top ten take 0.7% to 0.95%. What was sequenced was memory CD4+ T cells from PBMCs. Subset described: CD45RA-negative fraction. The receptors originated from a man aged 18 to 29 in good health. Some clones in this sample may be carry-over from other donors' samples.

The chain uses TRBV19 and TRBJ2-1; D uncertain. V was trimmed by 4 bases and J by 3 bases, leaving 7 bases between them. This CDR3 comprises 13 residues. The germline gives CDR1 LNHDA, CDR2 SQIVND (reference sequence). The CDR3 nucleotides are TGTGCCAGTAGTAGCTTGGGCTACAATGAGCAGTTCTTC. Amino acids: CASSSLGYNEQFF.

The V call is TRBV18, the J call TRBJ2-1; 12 nucleotides align to TRBD1. Germline trimming cut 0 bases from V and 9 bases from J; bases unmatched to any gene: 9. The CDR3 covers 17 residues. Per the germline V gene, CDR1 is KGHSH and CDR2 is LQKENI. CDR3 sequence reads: CASSPPKGQGAIGEQFF. The DNA of the CDR3 is TGTGCCAGCTCACCACCGAAGGGACAGGGGGCTATTGGTGAGCAGTTCTTC.

The genes are TRBV9 and TRBJ1-2; tentative D call: TRBD1 (6 bases). Germline V CDR1 and CDR2: SGDLS, YYNGEE. The V and J ends lost 4 bases and 4 bases respectively, with 11 bases between them. The CDR3 loop spans 13 amino acids. CDR3 DNA: TGTGCCAGCAGCAGCGGACAGCCCTATGGCTACACCTTC. This encodes CASSSGQPYGYTF. Full variable domain (missing parts from reference TRBV9 and TRBJ1-2): DSGVTQTPKHLITATGQRVTLRCSPRSGDLSVYWYQQSLDQGLQFLIQYYNGEERAKGNILERFSAQQFPDLHSELNLSSLELGDSALYFCASSSGQPYGYTFGSGTRLTVV.

CDR3 in amino acids: CSAGGYNEQFF. As DNA, the CDR3 is TGCAGCGCTGGAGGGTACAATGAGCAGTTCTTC. The J gene is TRBJ2-1, the V gene TRBV29-1; the D gene is possibly TRBD2 (6 bases). Germline V lookup: CDR1 SQVTM, CDR2 ANQGSEA. The V end lost 7 bases, the J end lost 4 bases, and 8 bases lay between the germline ends. The CDR3 runs 11 residues.

The chain uses TRBV27 and TRBJ1-2; no clear D gene. Trimming took off 4 bases at V and 4 bases at J, with 19 bases between the two ends. Germline V gene sequence: CDR1 MNHEY, CDR2 SMNVEV (reference sequence). The CDR3 has 16 residues. CDR3 in amino acids: CASSSQLNKRGYGYTF. Here the CDR3 DNA reads TGTGCCAGCAGTTCCCAGCTAAACAAACGGGGCTATGGCTACACCTTC.

The V and J genes are TRBV7-2 and TRBJ1-1; 9 bases line up with TRBD1. V was pared by 5 bases and J by 3 bases, with 7 bases of the junction left unmatched. The CDR3 is made up of 15 amino acids. Germline V gene sequence: CDR1 SGHTA, CDR2 FQGNSA. CDR3 nucleotides: TGTGCCAGCAGCCCGTGGGACAGGGCTTACACTGAAGCTTTCTTT. It yields the protein CASSPWDRAYTEAFF.

This chain links TRBV2 with TRBJ2-3; possible D gene TRBD1, 6 bases. V lost 5 bases to trimming and J lost 0 bases, with 9 bases between them. From germline, CDR1 is SNHLY and CDR2 FYNNEI. The CDR3 totals 14 residues. The CDR3 DNA reads TGTGCCAGCAGTAACACAGGGAGCACAGATACGCAGTATTTT. Protein product: CASSNTGSTDTQYF. The variable domain in full, with the rest retrieved from reference TRBV2 and TRBJ2-3, is EPEVTQTPSHQVTQMGQEVILRCVPISNHLYFYWYRQILGQKVEFLVSFYNNEISEKSEIFDDQFSVERPDGSNFTLKIRSTKLEDSAMYFCASSNTGSTDTQYFGPGTRLTVL.

The chain joins TRBV5-1 to TRBJ1-5; 10 bases align to TRBD1. V was pared by 4 bases and J by 6 bases, with 4 bases of the junction left unmatched. Germline CDR1 reads SGHRS; CDR2 reads YFSETQ. This CDR3 has 14 amino acids. CDR3 loop: CASSIGQGGQPQHF. CDR3 nucleotide sequence: TGCGCCAGCAGCATCGGACAGGGGGGTCAGCCCCAGCATTTT.

The J gene is TRBJ1-5, the V gene TRBV30; D might be TRBD1 (6 bases). The CDR3 is 13 amino acids. CDR1 GTSNPN and CDR2 SVGIG come from the germline V gene (reference sequence). V lost 2 bases to trimming and J lost 5 bases, with 10 bases between them. In DNA, the CDR3 is TGTGCCTGGAGTCCACAGGGAGATCAGCCCCAGCATTTT. This sequence encodes CAWSPQGDQPQHF.

V is TRBV2 and J is TRBJ2-1; 7 positions agree with TRBD2. Germline V gene lookup returns CDR1 SNHLY and CDR2 FYNNEI. This CDR3 is 11 amino acids long. J lost 16 bases, V lost 3 bases, and 6 bases had no gene match. The CDR3 loop is CASSDSGITFF. The CDR3 DNA sequence: TGTGCCAGCAGTGACAGCGGGATAACCTTCTTC.